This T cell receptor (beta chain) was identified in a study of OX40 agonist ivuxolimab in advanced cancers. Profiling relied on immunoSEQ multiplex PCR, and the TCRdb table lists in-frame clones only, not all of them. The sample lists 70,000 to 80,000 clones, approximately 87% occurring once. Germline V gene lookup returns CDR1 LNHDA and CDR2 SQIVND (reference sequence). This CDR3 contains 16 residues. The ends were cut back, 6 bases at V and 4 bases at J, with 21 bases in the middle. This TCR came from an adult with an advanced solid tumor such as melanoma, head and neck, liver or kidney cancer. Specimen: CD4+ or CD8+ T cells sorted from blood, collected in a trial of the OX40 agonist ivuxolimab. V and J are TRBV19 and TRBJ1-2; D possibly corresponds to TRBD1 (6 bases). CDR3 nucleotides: TGTGCCAGTAGGGAGGGACATCTGGAGGGAACCTATGGCTACACCTTC. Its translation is CASREGHLEGTYGYTF.